The 9 T cell receptor beta chains below all came from one sample that was sequenced in a study of CD8+ T cells in alopecia areata. RNA extraction and reverse transcription yielded cDNA as sequencing template. Assay: immunoSEQ multiplex PCR; the TCRdb copy retains only in-frame clones and omits some. Seen here are approximately 210,000 clones, under 70% observed once, and the top ten hold approximately 1.2%. As to treatment: oral pan-JAK inhibitor, 5-10 mg twice daily. Sequenced here: CD4+ T cells sorted from blood, sampled at approximately week 42, from a patient treated with tofacitinib. Receptor source: a human donor with alopecia areata.

The chain carries TRBV7-2 and TRBJ2-7, with TRBD2 as a possible D gene (6 bases). This CDR3 region has 13 residues. The germline CDR1 and CDR2 sequences are SGHTA and FQGNSA. V dropped 5 bases and J dropped 2 bases, with 10 bases sitting between them. The CDR3 nucleotides read TGTGCCAGCAGCCGGGACTTTCCCTACGAGCAGTACTTC. Translation: CASSRDFPYEQYF.

This clone has just a few counts. The chain carries TRBV30 and TRBJ2-3; no reliable D call. The V end lost 2 bases, the J end lost 3 bases, and 12 bases lay between the germline ends. Germline CDR1 is GTSNPN and CDR2 is SVGIG (reference sequence). The CDR3 has 14 residues. The CDR3 region has the DNA TGTGCCTGGAGTTCCCGGAGTGCTACAGATACGCAGTATTTT. Its protein product is CAWSSRSATDTQYF. Combining the CDR3 with reference TRBV30 and TRBJ2-3 gives the whole variable domain SQTIHQWPATLVQPVGSPLSLECTVEGTSNPNLYWYRQAAGRGLQLLFYSVGIGQISSEVPQNLSASRPQDRQFILSSKKLLLSDSGFYLCAWSSRSATDTQYFGPGTRLTVL.

This clone showed up just a few times. CDR3 coding DNA: TGTGCCAGCAGGGGACAGGGTGGGGAGACCCAGTACTTC. It is translated as CASRGQGGETQYF. The gene calls are TRBV2 and TRBJ2-5, with TRBD1 matching 9 bases. Losses at the gene ends were 6 bases for V and 5 bases for J; bases not matched to a gene: 4. This CDR3 region has 13 residues. Germline CDR1 and CDR2: SNHLY and FYNNEI. Full variable domain (missing parts from reference TRBV2 and TRBJ2-5): EPEVTQTPSHQVTQMGQEVILRCVPISNHLYFYWYRQILGQKVEFLVSFYNNEISEKSEIFDDQFSVERPDGSNFTLKIRSTKLEDSAMYFCASRGQGGETQYFGPGTRLLVL.

The rearrangement links TRBV19 to TRBJ1-1, with 8 bases matching TRBD1. The junction had 7 bases not matched to a gene; V was cut back by 10 bases and J by 0 bases. Germline V gene data show CDR1 as LNHDA and CDR2 as SQIVND (reference sequence). The CDR3 is 14 residues long. The CDR3 bases are TGTGCCACTAGACAGGGGCCAGTGAACACTGAAGCTTTCTTT. Translated, it gives CATRQGPVNTEAFF.

The chain is built from TRBV5-1 and TRBJ2-3; 11 bases are shared with TRBD2. The CDR3 length is 17 residues. Looked up from germline, CDR1 is SGHRS and CDR2 is YFSETQ. With V trimmed by 4 bases and J by 2 bases, 9 bases remained unmatched. CDR3 bases: TGCGCCAGCAGCCTCTTAGCGGGGGGGCCAAACACAGATACGCAGTATTTT. Amino acid sequence: CASSLLAGGPNTDTQYF. The full variable domain, completed using reference TRBV5-1 and TRBJ2-3, is KAGVTQTPRYLIKTRGQQVTLSCSPISGHRSVSWYQQTPGQGLQFLFEYFSETQRNKGNFPGRFSGRQFSNSRSEMNVSTLELGDSALYLCASSLLAGGPNTDTQYFGPGTRLTVL.

The rearrangement joins TRBV30 to TRBJ2-1, with 9 bases that match TRBD2. The CDR3 is 16 amino acids. V trimming: 0 bases; J trimming: 7 bases; junction bases outside the gene matches: 10. Germline V lookup: CDR1 GTSNPN, CDR2 SVGIG (reference sequence). The CDR3 sequence: CAWSVRGGTSLNEQFF. The DNA for the CDR3 is TGTGCCTGGAGTGTACGAGGAGGGACTAGCCTGAATGAGCAGTTCTTC.

This clone was recorded a few times. The rearrangement joins TRBV29-1 to TRBJ2-3; 7 nucleotides agree with TRBD2. V dropped 3 bases and J dropped 4; count of bases not matched to a gene: 4. The CDR3 has 13 amino acids. CDR1 is SQVTM and CDR2 is ANQGSEA in the germline V gene. In DNA, the CDR3 is TGCAGCGTTGAGGGAGGGAACCCAGATACGCAGTATTTT. Amino acids: CSVEGGNPDTQYF.

The chain is built from TRBV4-1 and TRBJ1-6; D not certain. Germline CDR1 and CDR2: MGHRA and YSYEKL. V was shortened by 0 bases and J by 7 bases, with 10 bases between the two germline ends. This CDR3 contains 15 residues. This CDR3 reads CASSQDLGLNSPLHF. CDR3 sequence (DNA): TGCGCCAGCAGCCAAGATCTGGGTTTGAATTCACCCCTCCACTTT.

This chain links TRBV2 with TRBJ2-7; 11 bases align to TRBD1. There are 15 residues in the CDR3. CDR1 is SNHLY, CDR2 FYNNEI, per germline. Trimming at V came to 4 bases and at J to 3 bases, leaving 5 bases not matched to a gene. Here the CDR3 reads CASSGGQGAYYEQYF. In DNA, the CDR3 is TGTGCCAGCAGTGGAGGACAGGGGGCTTACTACGAGCAGTACTTC.